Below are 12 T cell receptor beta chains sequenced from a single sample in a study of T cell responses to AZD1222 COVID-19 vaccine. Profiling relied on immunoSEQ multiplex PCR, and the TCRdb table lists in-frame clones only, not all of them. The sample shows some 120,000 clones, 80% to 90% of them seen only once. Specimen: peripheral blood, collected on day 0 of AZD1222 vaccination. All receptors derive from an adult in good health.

Here the CDR3 reads CASSFRTSGVTYEQYF. CDR3 coding DNA: TGTGCCAGCAGCTTCCGGACTAGCGGGGTCACCTACGAGCAGTACTTC. The chain couples TRBV5-6 to TRBJ2-7; 12 bases map to TRBD2. Germline-derived CDR1 and CDR2 are SGHDT and YYEEEE. Trimming cost V 2 bases and J 2 bases; bases outside gene matches: 5. There are 16 residues in the CDR3. Looking up the rest from reference TRBV5-6 and TRBJ2-7 gives the full variable domain: DAGVTQSPTHLIKTRGQQVTLRCSPKSGHDTVSWYQQALGQGPQFIFQYYEEEERQRGNFPDRFSGHQFPNYSSELNVNALLLGDSALYLCASSFRTSGVTYEQYFGPGTRLTVT.

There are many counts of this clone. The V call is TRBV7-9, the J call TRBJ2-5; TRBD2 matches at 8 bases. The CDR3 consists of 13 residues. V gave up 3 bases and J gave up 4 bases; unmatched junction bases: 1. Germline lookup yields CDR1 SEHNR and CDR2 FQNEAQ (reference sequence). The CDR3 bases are TGTGCCAGCAGCTTCAGCGGGGGAGAGACCCAGTACTTC. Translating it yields CASSFSGGETQYF.

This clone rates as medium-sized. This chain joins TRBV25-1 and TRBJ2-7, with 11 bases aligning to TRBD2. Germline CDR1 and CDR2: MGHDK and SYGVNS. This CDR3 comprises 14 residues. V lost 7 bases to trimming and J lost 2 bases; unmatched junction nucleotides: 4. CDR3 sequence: CASTTSGRPYEQYF. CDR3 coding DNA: TGTGCCAGCACCACTAGCGGGAGACCCTACGAGCAGTACTTC.

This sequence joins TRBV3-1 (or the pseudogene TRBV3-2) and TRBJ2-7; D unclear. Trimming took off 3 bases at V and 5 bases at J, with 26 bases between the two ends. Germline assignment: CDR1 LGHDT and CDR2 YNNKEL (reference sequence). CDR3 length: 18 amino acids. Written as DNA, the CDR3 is TGTGCCAGCAGCCATAGAACGGTCCAGCGACAAACGAAGCACGAGCAGTACTTC. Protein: CASSHRTVQRQTKHEQYF.

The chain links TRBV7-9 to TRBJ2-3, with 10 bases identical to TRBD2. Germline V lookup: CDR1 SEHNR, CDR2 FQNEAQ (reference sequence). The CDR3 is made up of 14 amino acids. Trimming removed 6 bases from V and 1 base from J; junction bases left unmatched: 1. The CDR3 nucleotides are TGTGCCAGCAGAGCGGGAGGGGGCACAGATACGCAGTATTTT. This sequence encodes CASRAGGGTDTQYF.

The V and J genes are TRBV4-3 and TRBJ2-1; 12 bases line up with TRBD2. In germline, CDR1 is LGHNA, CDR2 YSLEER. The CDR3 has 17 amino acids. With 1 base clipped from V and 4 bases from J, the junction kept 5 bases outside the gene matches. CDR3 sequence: CASSQASGTSGYNEQFF. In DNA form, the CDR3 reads TGCGCCAGCAGCCAAGCTAGTGGGACTAGCGGGTACAATGAGCAGTTCTTC.

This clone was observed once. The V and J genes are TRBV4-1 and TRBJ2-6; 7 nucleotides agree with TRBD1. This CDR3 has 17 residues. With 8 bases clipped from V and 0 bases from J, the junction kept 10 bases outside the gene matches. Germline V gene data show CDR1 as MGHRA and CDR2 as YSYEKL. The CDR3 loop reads CASGGLTGISGANVLTF. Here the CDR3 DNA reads TGCGCCAGCGGAGGATTGACAGGGATCTCTGGGGCCAACGTCCTGACTTTC.

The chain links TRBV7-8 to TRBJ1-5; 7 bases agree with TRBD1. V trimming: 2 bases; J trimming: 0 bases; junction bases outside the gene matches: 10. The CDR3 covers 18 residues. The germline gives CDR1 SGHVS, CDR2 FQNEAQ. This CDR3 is CASSLRVVGGLSNQPQHF. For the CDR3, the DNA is TGTGCCAGCAGCTTAAGGGTGGTAGGGGGCCTTAGCAATCAGCCCCAGCATTTT.

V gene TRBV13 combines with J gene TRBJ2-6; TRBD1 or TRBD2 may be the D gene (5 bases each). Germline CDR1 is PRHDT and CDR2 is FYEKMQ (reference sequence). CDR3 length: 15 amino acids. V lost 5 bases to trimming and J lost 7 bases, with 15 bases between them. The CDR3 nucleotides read TGTGCCAGCAGCCCGAGGGACCCCACAGCCAACGTCCTGACTTTC. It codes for CASSPRDPTANVLTF.

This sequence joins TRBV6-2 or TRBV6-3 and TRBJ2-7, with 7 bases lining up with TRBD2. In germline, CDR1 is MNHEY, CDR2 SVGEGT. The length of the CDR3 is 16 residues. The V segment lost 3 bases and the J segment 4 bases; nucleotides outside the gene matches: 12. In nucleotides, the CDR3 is TGTGCCAGCAGTTATACCCGAGCGGGAACCTATTACGAGCAGTACTTC. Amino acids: CASSYTRAGTYYEQYF.

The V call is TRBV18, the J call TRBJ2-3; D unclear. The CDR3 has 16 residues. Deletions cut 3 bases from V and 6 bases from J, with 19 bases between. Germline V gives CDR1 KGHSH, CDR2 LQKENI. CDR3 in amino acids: CASSPLPRVPEDTQYF. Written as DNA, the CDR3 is TGTGCCAGCTCACCCTTACCCCGGGTACCGGAGGATACGCAGTATTTT.

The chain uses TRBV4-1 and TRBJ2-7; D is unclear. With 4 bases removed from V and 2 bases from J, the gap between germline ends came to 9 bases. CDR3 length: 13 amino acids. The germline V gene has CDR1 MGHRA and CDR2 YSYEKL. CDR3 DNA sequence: TGCGCCAGCAGCCCTGGGATTGCCTACGAGCAGTACTTC. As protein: CASSPGIAYEQYF.